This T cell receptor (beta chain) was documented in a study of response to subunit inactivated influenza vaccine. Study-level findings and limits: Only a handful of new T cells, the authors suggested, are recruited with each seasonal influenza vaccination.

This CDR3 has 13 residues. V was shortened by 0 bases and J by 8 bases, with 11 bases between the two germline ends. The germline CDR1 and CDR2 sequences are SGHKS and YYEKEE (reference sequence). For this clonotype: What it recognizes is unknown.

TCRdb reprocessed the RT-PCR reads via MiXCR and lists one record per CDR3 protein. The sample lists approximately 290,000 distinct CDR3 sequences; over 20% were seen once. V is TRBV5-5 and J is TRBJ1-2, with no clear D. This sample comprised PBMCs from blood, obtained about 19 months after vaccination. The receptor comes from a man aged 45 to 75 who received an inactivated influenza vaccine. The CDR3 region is CASSLGTGKGYTF. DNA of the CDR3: TGTGCCAGCAGCTTGGGTACGGGGAAGGGCTACACCTTC.